This T cell receptor beta chain derives from a study of cytomegalovirus exposure and HLA in healthy donors. Vbeta (60) and Jbeta (13) primers were used in the PCR. Original handling: In a later analysis, the count reached 82 million or so unique TCR beta chains, with about 9.9 million shared. TCRdb's table, derived via immunoSEQ multiplex PCR, lists solely in-frame clones and lacks some. The DNA was the basis for D and trimming; V, J and clone size are from that table. The data show about 280,000 clones, around 90% seen once. As to this clone: Its antigen remains unknown.

Findings of the study overall: Later analysis showed TCR association rates varying by HLA locus, highest for DRB1 and lowest for HLA-C.

Trimming took 6 bases from V and 7 from J; bases not matched to a gene: 13. CDR1 is SGHNT, CDR2 YYREEE, per germline (reference sequence). The CDR3 runs to 15 residues. The sequenced sample consisted of PBMCs. The chain uses TRBV5-4 and TRBJ1-2; 9 nucleotides align to TRBD1. The TCR originated in a woman aged 18-29 years in good health and CMV-seronegative. The CDR3 sequence: CASNTGGRRVSGYTF. CDR3 coding DNA: TGTGCCAGCAACACAGGGGGCCGTAGGGTCTCTGGCTACACCTTC.